These 10 T cell receptor beta chains were all obtained from the same sample, sequenced in a study of blood T cell repertoires in COVID-19. Method: immunoSEQ multiplex PCR; TCRdb's copy keeps in-frame clones and lacks some. Here the sample spans some 180,000 clones, 84% being singletons. What was sequenced was peripheral blood. These receptors all come from a human donor in a cohort sampled during active COVID-19.

This clone was found many times. This CDR3 is also generated by other DNA sequences in the sample. The chain recombines TRBV27 with TRBJ1-1; D perhaps matches TRBD1 (6 bases). Germline V gene lookup returns CDR1 MNHEY and CDR2 SMNVEV (reference sequence). CDR3 length: 14 amino acids. The ends were cut back, 5 bases at V and 1 base at J, with 11 bases in the middle. CDR3: CASSTQDRNTEAFF. Here the CDR3 DNA reads TGTGCCAGCAGTACCCAGGACAGGAACACTGAAGCTTTCTTT.

This sequence joins TRBV19 and TRBJ1-1; D is uncertain. Per the germline V gene, CDR1 is LNHDA and CDR2 is SQIVND (reference sequence). V was trimmed by 5 bases and J by 1 base, leaving 11 bases between them. The CDR3 has 14 residues. As DNA, the CDR3 is TGTGCCAGTAGTTCGTCGGCGGAGAACACTGAAGCTTTCTTT. This sequence encodes CASSSSAENTEAFF.

CDR3 bases: TGTGCCAGCGAGCTAGCGGGGGGGAACACCGGGGAGCTGTTTTTT. Translating gives CASELAGGNTGELFF. The V call is TRBV2, the J call TRBJ2-2, with TRBD2 matching 11 bases. V lost 8 bases, J lost 1 base, and 3 bases stayed unmatched. This CDR3 region has 15 residues. Germline CDR1 SNHLY, CDR2 FYNNEI. The full variable domain, rest sourced from reference TRBV2 and TRBJ2-2, is EPEVTQTPSHQVTQMGQEVILRCVPISNHLYFYWYRQILGQKVEFLVSFYNNEISEKSEIFDDQFSVERPDGSNFTLKIRSTKLEDSAMYFCASELAGGNTGELFFGEGSRLTVL.

V and J are TRBV5-1 and TRBJ1-1; 12 bases align to TRBD1. The V and J ends lost 2 bases and 3 bases, in that order; junction bases with no gene match: 8. The CDR3 spans 17 residues. Germline lookup yields CDR1 SGHRS and CDR2 YFSETQ. CDR3 nucleotides: TGCGCCAGCAGCTTAGGGACAGGGGGCCAGTGGGACACTGAAGCTTTCTTT. This encodes CASSLGTGGQWDTEAFF.

The chain uses TRBV10-3 and TRBJ2-2, with 10 bases matching TRBD2. Germline V lookup: CDR1 ENHRY, CDR2 SYGVKD. J was trimmed by 6 bases and V by 5 bases; bases with no gene match: 3. The CDR3 loop spans 14 amino acids. The CDR3 loop reads CAISQAGGAGELFF. DNA for the CDR3: TGTGCCATCAGTCAAGCGGGGGGGGCCGGGGAGCTGTTTTTT.

This rearrangement joins TRBV29-1 to TRBJ2-7; 10 bases match TRBD2. The V gene's germline CDR1 is SQVTM and CDR2 ANQGSEA. CDR3 length: 12 residues. J lost 3 bases, V lost 4 bases, and 0 bases had no gene match. The CDR3 here is CSVVAGGYEQYF. The CDR3 nucleotides are TGCAGCGTTGTAGCGGGGGGCTACGAGCAGTACTTC.

The chain links TRBV19 to TRBJ1-3; the D gene is possibly TRBD1 (6 bases). Trimming pared 6 bases from V and 4 bases from J, leaving 16 bases between. The CDR3 covers 15 residues. Per the germline V gene, CDR1 is LNHDA and CDR2 is SQIVND (reference sequence). CDR3 nucleotide sequence: TGTGCCAGTAGCCGCAGGGGATTAGCGGGAAACACCATATATTTT. Its translation is CASSRRGLAGNTIYF.

The chain recombines TRBV5-4 with TRBJ2-6; no reliable D call. Germline CDR1 is SGHNT and CDR2 is YYREEE (reference sequence). The CDR3 spans 15 residues. Trimming took 1 base from V and 0 from J, leaving 5 bases between them. CDR3 bases: TGTGCCAGCAGCTTGTACGGCTCTGGGGCCAACGTCCTGACTTTC. It specifies CASSLYGSGANVLTF.

This clone was detected once. The chain joins TRBV19 to TRBJ2-7, with D maybe TRBD1 (6 bases). The length of the CDR3 is 15 residues. The V end was cut by 5 bases, the J end by 6 bases, with 20 bases between. Per germline, CDR1 LNHDA and CDR2 SQIVND (reference sequence). CDR3 bases: TGTGCCAGTAGTGGAAACCCACTAACAGGGCGCGAGCAGTACTTC. Translated: CASSGNPLTGREQYF.

This clone was observed once. The chain employs TRBV5-6 and TRBJ1-3; 9 nucleotides match TRBD1. V shed 4 bases and J 8 bases; nucleotides not matched to a gene: 19. The CDR3 consists of 18 residues. CDR1 is SGHDT and CDR2 is YYEEEE in the germline V gene. CDR3 residues: CASSGAVTGGKTGYTIYF. In DNA, the CDR3 is TGTGCCAGCAGCGGCGCTGTGACAGGGGGAAAAACCGGGTACACCATATATTTT.